These 26 T cell receptor beta chains were sequenced from one sample in a study of regulatory T cells in long-lasting Graves disease. This sample's time point: persistent/refractory GD, antithyroid drugs over 5 years with positive TRAb. The TCR library was made from RNA extracted from PBMCs. TCR beta libraries were built with iRepertoire HTBI primers and Arm-PCR of CDR3 regions. TCRdb ran MiXCR on the multiplex PCR reads and lists one entry per CDR3 protein. Of about 460,000 distinct CDR3 sequences in the sample, approximately 23% were seen once. The sequencing used peripheral blood mononuclear cells (PBMCs), collected when the disease was refractory, from a patient treated with antithyroid drugs. These receptor sequences come from a female donor with Graves disease.

The rearrangement links TRBV3-2 to TRBJ1-4; the listed D gene, TRBD1, was not tested against the DNA. TRBV3-2 corresponds to a pseudogene. The CDR3 covers 19 residues. CDR3 residues: CASSQEDRGPYVANEKLFF. The CDR3 DNA follows: TGTGCCAGCAGCCAAGAGGACAGGGGGCCTTACGTGGCTAATGAAAAACTGTTTTTT.

Comments on this clonotype: A much larger clone differs by one base, so this may be a read error. This rearrangement joins TRBV29-1 to TRBJ2-7, with D maybe TRBD2 (7 bases). Trimming cost V 1 base and J 4 bases, with 14 bases left between them. Per the germline V gene, CDR1 is SQVTM and CDR2 is ANQGSEA. The CDR3 is 14 amino acids. The CDR3 loop reads CSVEGGQGGYEQYF. DNA for the CDR3: TGCAGCGTTGAAGGGGGGCAGGGAGGGTACGAGCAGTACTTC.

V usage is TRBV20-1 and J usage is TRBJ1-2; 8 bases are shared with TRBD1. This CDR3 spans 13 amino acids. V lost 5 bases and J lost 2; bases outside the gene matches: 4. Germline V lookup: CDR1 DFQATT, CDR2 SNEGSKA (reference sequence). The CDR3 loop reads CSARDRINYGYTF. Here the CDR3 DNA reads TGCAGTGCTCGGGACAGGATAAACTATGGCTACACCTTC.

This clonotype came up a few times. V usage is TRBV9 and J usage is TRBJ2-5; TRBD2 is a possible D gene (5 bases). Germline assignment: CDR1 SGDLS and CDR2 YYNGEE. Between the trimmed V and J ends, which lost 3 bases and 5 bases, there was a span of 20 bases. The CDR3 has 16 residues. The CDR3 region has the DNA TGTGCCAGCAGCGAACCCTTAGGGCAGCGAGGGGAGACCCAGTACTTC. Its translation: CASSEPLGQRGETQYF.

This clonotype was seen repeatedly, ten times or more. This rearrangement joins TRBV6-1 to TRBJ1-1; a possible D gene is TRBD1 (6 bases). The germline V gene has CDR1 MNHNS and CDR2 SASEGT. Trimming cost V 7 bases and J 4 bases, with 16 bases left between them. This CDR3 is built from 14 residues. CDR3 in amino acids: CASNDPGAGTEAFF. For the CDR3, the DNA is TGTGCCAGCAATGACCCGGGGGCAGGCACTGAAGCTTTCTTT.

This clonotype occurred many times. The chain carries TRBV12-3 or TRBV12-4 and TRBJ2-5, with D unresolved. The CDR3 runs 16 residues. V dropped 4 bases and J dropped 2 bases, with 17 bases sitting between them. CDR3 sequence (DNA): TGTGCCAGCAGTTCCCGCTGGGCGATAGGGCAAGAGACCCAGTACTTC. As protein: CASSSRWAIGQETQYF.

The table lists this clonotype with many counts. The rearrangement joins TRBV29-1 to TRBJ1-1, with TRBD1 as a possible D gene (6 bases). V was clipped by 7 bases and J by 1 base, with 13 bases between them. Germline values: CDR1 SQVTM, CDR2 ANQGSEA. The CDR3 covers 13 residues. The CDR3: CSGRKGGNTEAFF. CDR3 DNA: TGCAGCGGAAGGAAAGGGGGGAACACTGAAGCTTTCTTT.

A note on this clonotype: At one end, the junction sequence differs from germline, possibly due to a read error. The chain carries TRBV28 and TRBJ2-3, with D perhaps assigned TRBD1 or TRBD2 (5 bases each). Germline V lookup: CDR1 MDHEN, CDR2 SYDVKM. The CDR3 consists of 12 residues. In nucleotides, the CDR3 is TGTGCCAGCAGTTTGGGGCTAACCCACGGGGATTTT. Its protein is CASSLGLTHGDF.

V and J are TRBV9 and TRBJ2-1, with TRBD2 matching 10 bases. V lost 0 bases to trimming and J lost 6 bases; unmatched junction nucleotides: 9. Per germline, CDR1 SGDLS and CDR2 YYNGEE. The CDR3 is 17 residues long. CDR3 nucleotides: TGTGCCAGCAGCGTAGATTTCACAGCGGGAGGGTCCAATGAGCAGTTCTTC. Amino acids: CASSVDFTAGGSNEQFF.

This clonotype occurred once. This may be a read error: a much more frequent sequence differs by one nucleotide. The chain is built from TRBV28 and TRBJ2-3; a possible D gene is TRBD1 (5 bases). The DNA matches TRBJ1-5 better at its end, which makes the J call doubtful. Germline CDR1 reads MDHEN; CDR2 reads SYDVKM. The CDR3 is 16 residues long. The CDR3 sequence: CASSPPLGQSTDTQHF. The CDR3 coding sequence is TGTGCCAGCAGTCCCCCCCTAGGACAAAGCACAGATACGCAGCATTTT.

Written as DNA, the CDR3 is TGTGCCAGCAGCCAAGAGTATGGGGGGGGTAGTGAAGAGACCCAGTACTTC. It translates to CASSQEYGGGSEETQYF. The V call is TRBV3-1, the J call TRBJ2-5; 7 bases map to TRBD2. This CDR3 has 17 residues. The trim removed 0 bases at V and 3 bases at J, leaving 10 bases unmatched. Looked up from germline, CDR1 is LGHDT and CDR2 is YNNKEL (reference sequence).

This clonotype was counted a single time. The V and J genes are TRBV9 and TRBJ2-2; TRBD2 agrees at 8 bases. V was pared by 3 bases and J by 4 bases, with 17 bases of the junction left unmatched. The CDR3 spans 19 residues. The germline V gene encodes CDR1 SGDLS and CDR2 YYNGEE. In DNA, the CDR3 is TGTGCCAGCAGCGAAACGGCTAGCGGGTACCTCGGTGGCACCGGGGAGCTGTTTTTT. It encodes CASSETASGYLGGTGELFF.

The rearrangement uses TRBV24-1 and TRBJ2-5; no clear D. Trimming removed 1 base from V and 4 bases from J, with 12 bases in between. Germline CDR1 reads KGHDR; CDR2 reads SFDVKD. The CDR3 runs to 15 residues. In nucleotides, the CDR3 is TGTGCCACCAGTGATTTCTTTGGAACAGCAGAGACCCAGTACTTC. As protein: CATSDFFGTAETQYF.

The V gene is TRBV6-1, the J gene TRBJ1-6, with 10 bases aligning to TRBD1. CDR3 length equals 15 residues. V was pared by 7 bases and J by 7 bases, with 7 bases of the junction left unmatched. Germline V CDR1 and CDR2: MNHNS, SASEGT. The CDR3 here is CASKPGQGPNSPLHF. The CDR3 nucleotides read TGTGCCAGCAAACCGGGACAGGGGCCGAATTCACCCCTCCACTTT.

In its sample, this clonotype was seen many times. The chain joins TRBV7-2 to TRBJ1-1; weak D call: TRBD1 (5 bases). The CDR3 loop spans 16 amino acids. Germline V gene sequence: CDR1 SGHTA, CDR2 FQGNSA. V was pared by 4 bases and J by 6 bases, with 21 bases between. The CDR3, as DNA: TGTGCCAGCAGCTCCTACTCCGGGACGGAGGGCCCTGAAGCTTTCTTT. Its translation: CASSSYSGTEGPEAFF. Complete variable domain (other parts from reference TRBV7-2 and TRBJ1-1): GAGVSQSPSNKVTEKGKDVELRCDPISGHTALYWYRQSLGQGLEFLIYFQGNSAPDKSGLPSDRFSAERTGGSVSTLTIQRTQQEDSAVYLCASSSYSGTEGPEAFFGQGTRLTVV.

This clonotype has ten or more counts. The rearrangement uses TRBV28 and TRBJ2-5; 7 nucleotides agree with TRBD2. The germline CDR1 and CDR2 sequences are MDHEN and SYDVKM. There are 18 residues in the CDR3. V trimming: 4 bases; J trimming: 4 bases; junction bases outside the gene matches: 18. The CDR3 nucleotides are TGTGCCAGCAGTTCCAACCCGCCCAGCGGGGCGAGAGGAGAGACCCAGTACTTC. Amino acid sequence: CASSSNPPSGARGETQYF.

This clonotype was seen repeatedly, ten times or more. V is TRBV3-1 and J is TRBJ1-1; maybe TRBD1 (6 bases). With 4 bases removed from V and 5 bases from J, the gap between germline ends came to 11 bases. Germline CDR1 and CDR2: LGHDT and YNNKEL (reference sequence). The CDR3 extends over 13 amino acids. This CDR3 reads CASSLRGPTEAFF. CDR3 coding DNA: TGTGCCAGCAGCCTCAGGGGACCGACTGAAGCTTTCTTT.

This clonotype was counted only a few times. This chain joins TRBV5-1 and TRBJ2-1; TRBD1 matches 8 bases. The CDR3 runs to 15 residues. With V trimmed by 4 bases and J by 1 base, 4 bases remained unmatched. Germline CDR1 reads SGHRS; CDR2 reads YFSETQ. CDR3 protein: CASSQGQGSYNEQFF. In DNA, the CDR3 is TGCGCCAGCAGCCAAGGACAGGGATCCTACAATGAGCAGTTCTTC.

The sample holds many counts of this clonotype. The rearrangement links TRBV10-1 to TRBJ2-2; 8 positions agree with TRBD2. Losses at the gene ends were 1 base for V and 4 bases for J; bases not matched to a gene: 8. From germline, CDR1 is WNHNN and CDR2 SYGVQD (reference sequence). The CDR3 has 17 amino acids. As DNA, the CDR3 is TGCGCCAGCAGTGAGTTCCGGACTAGCTTATGCACCGGGGAGCTGTTTTTT. Protein product: CASSEFRTSLCTGELFF.

This clonotype was counted a few times. This chain connects TRBV6-1 to TRBJ1-6; possible D gene TRBD1, 6 bases. The CDR3 runs 15 residues. Per the germline V gene, CDR1 is MNHNS and CDR2 is SASEGT. Trimming stripped 1 base from V and 9 bases from J, with 13 bases between. As DNA, the CDR3 is TGTGCCAGCAGTGAAGGAGGAGGGACATCTTCACCCCTCCACTTT. This gives the protein CASSEGGGTSSPLHF.

The J gene is TRBJ1-1, the V gene TRBV6-2 or TRBV6-3; the D gene is possibly TRBD1 (5 bases). The CDR3 totals 16 residues. The ends were cut back, 5 bases at V and 6 bases at J, with 22 bases in the middle. Germline V gene data show CDR1 as MNHEY and CDR2 as SVGEGT. DNA of the CDR3: TGTGCCAGCAGTCTCACCTCTCCGGGGGGGGGGGCTGAAGCTTTCTTT. Its translation is CASSLTSPGGGAEAFF.

This clonotype was seen only a few times. This rearrangement joins TRBV30 to TRBJ1-3, with D hard to call. The CDR3 runs to 13 residues. The V end lost 2 bases, the J end lost 3 bases, and 8 bases lay between the germline ends. The germline V gene has CDR1 GTSNPN and CDR2 SVGIG (reference sequence). CDR3 coding DNA: TGTGCCTGGAGTCGCAGAATTGGAAACACCATATATTTT. Translation gives CAWSRRIGNTIYF.

This clonotype was seen only a few times. This chain links TRBV19 with TRBJ1-4; the D is unclear. CDR1 LNHDA and CDR2 SQIVND come from the germline V gene (reference sequence). V lost 8 bases to trimming and J lost 7 bases, with 17 bases between them. CDR3 length equals 14 residues. Written as DNA, the CDR3 is TGTGCCAGTGGACGACTTGGAGAGGGTGAAAAACTGTTTTTT. It yields the protein CASGRLGEGEKLFF.

V is TRBV9 and J is TRBJ1-3; no firm D call. This CDR3 has 13 amino acids. V was pared by 4 bases and J by 4 bases, with 9 bases between. The germline V gene encodes CDR1 SGDLS and CDR2 YYNGEE. CDR3 nucleotide sequence: TGTGCCAGCAGCTCAGTGTCCGGAAACACCATATATTTT. Its translation: CASSSVSGNTIYF.

This clonotype was recorded many times. This chain connects TRBV11-2 to TRBJ2-2; tentatively, D is TRBD2 (6 bases). Germline V gene sequence: CDR1 SGHAT, CDR2 FQNNGV. V gave up 5 bases and J gave up 0 bases, with 16 bases separating them. The CDR3 totals 17 residues. The CDR3 region is CASSGPVPGANTGELFF. The CDR3 DNA follows: TGTGCCAGCAGCGGACCCGTCCCGGGAGCGAACACCGGGGAGCTGTTTTTT. Filled out from reference TRBV11-2 and TRBJ2-2, the complete variable domain reads EAGVAQSPRYKIIEKRQSVAFWCNPISGHATLYWYQQILGQGPKLLIQFQNNGVVDDSQLPKDRFSAERLKGVDSTLKIQPAKLEDSAVYLCASSGPVPGANTGELFFGEGSRLTVL.

This clonotype was found a few times. The chain joins TRBV4-2 to TRBJ2-5; D possibly uses TRBD1 or TRBD2 (5 bases each). Germline CDR1 reads LGHNA; CDR2 reads YNFKEQ. Trimming took off 4 bases at V and 0 bases at J, with 15 bases between the two ends. The CDR3 runs 16 residues. CDR3 nucleotide sequence: TGTGCCAGCAGCCTAACCGCCGGGGCTGACCAAGAGACCCAGTACTTC. The encoded protein is CASSLTAGADQETQYF.